The 26 T cell receptor beta chains below come from one sample, sequenced in a study of CXCR3-negative and CXCR3-positive naive CD8 T cells. Study-level results: The study found more hydrophobic TRB CDR3s in CXCR3-positive naive cells than in CXCR3-negative naive cells.

Their antigens remain unidentified. Via 5' RACE with UMI labels, TRB cDNA libraries were prepared. TCRdb reprocessed the 5' RACE reads and stores each CDR3 protein as one record, lacking DNA. The table counts 90,000 to 150,000 distinct CDR3 sequences; around 0.36% lies in the top ten. Sequenced material: naive CXCR3+ CD8+ T cells from blood. Subset denoted: CD45RO-CCR7+CD27+CD95- naive CD8+ T cells expressing CXCR3 (TNR3+). These receptors were taken from a human donor in good health. Some clones in this sample may be carry-over from other donors' samples.

The chain recombines TRBV5-1 with TRBJ2-1; TCRdb's assignment of TRBD2 cannot be checked, as there is no DNA. CDR1 and CDR2 from the germline V gene are SGHRS and YFSETQ. The CDR3 length is 16 residues. The CDR3 is CASSWTGLAGPNEQFF.

The chain's CDR3 is CASSELAGPYNEQFF. The gene calls are TRBV12-3 or TRBV12-4 and TRBJ2-1; TCRdb's assignment of TRBD2 cannot be checked, as there is no DNA. The CDR3 runs 15 residues.

The chain is built from TRBV15 and TRBJ2-7; lacking DNA, the TRBD1 call made by TCRdb goes unchecked. The CDR3 has 13 residues. The germline V gene has CDR1 LNHNV and CDR2 YYDKDF (reference sequence). This CDR3 reads CATSRDGADEQYF. The whole variable domain, filled in from reference TRBV15 and TRBJ2-7, reads DAMVIQNPRYQVTQFGKPVTLSCSQTLNHNVMYWYQQKSSQAPKLLFHYYDKDFNNEADTPDNFQSRRPNTSFCFLDIRSPGLGDTAMYLCATSRDGADEQYFGPGTRLTVT.

The rearrangement uses TRBV4-3 and TRBJ2-2. Germline CDR1 reads LGHNA; CDR2 reads YSLEER. This CDR3 is 14 amino acids long. The CDR3: CASSPIGNTGELFF.

The rearrangement uses TRBV6-4 and TRBJ2-2; TCRdb names TRBD1, which stays unverified in the absence of DNA. The CDR3 length is 16 residues. Germline V lookup: CDR1 MRHNA, CDR2 SNTAGT. This chain's CDR3 is CASSDSPATGAGELFF.

The gene calls are TRBV27 and TRBJ2-5; as DNA is missing, the TRBD1 call by TCRdb cannot be tested. Germline assignment: CDR1 MNHEY and CDR2 SMNVEV (reference sequence). This CDR3 is built from 15 residues. CDR3 amino acids: CASSLLDRAKETQYF.

J is TRBJ1-5 and V is TRBV5-1. Per germline, CDR1 SGHRS and CDR2 YFSETQ. The length of the CDR3 is 15 residues. The CDR3 spells CASSLAGNSNQPQHF.

The chain joins TRBV6-2 or TRBV6-3 to TRBJ2-5; TCRdb reports TRBD2, a call that lacks DNA to check it against. Germline V CDR1 and CDR2: MNHEY, SVGEGT. This CDR3 comprises 16 residues. The CDR3 sequence: CASRPTSGALQETQYF.

The chain uses TRBV7-9 and TRBJ1-2; the D gene TCRdb calls, TRBD1, cannot be checked with no DNA. Germline assignment: CDR1 SEHNR and CDR2 FQNEAQ (reference sequence). This CDR3 is built from 16 residues. CDR3 sequence: CASSLEGTGFDYGYTF.

The chain links TRBV18 to TRBJ2-1. The CDR3 has 15 amino acids. CDR1 and CDR2 from the germline V gene are KGHSH and LQKENI. CDR3 sequence: CASSQQVGSYNEQFF.

The chain is built from TRBV12-3 or TRBV12-4 and TRBJ2-5; the D call from TCRdb, TRBD1, cannot be confirmed without DNA. The CDR3 is 15 amino acids. CDR3 sequence reads: CASSFATGAQETQYF.

V is TRBV20-1 and J is TRBJ2-1; TCRdb names TRBD2, which stays unverified in the absence of DNA. CDR1 is DFQATT and CDR2 is SNEGSKA in the germline V gene (reference sequence). The CDR3 spans 17 residues. The CDR3 sequence is CSAPIGLAGLSYNEQFF.

The V and J genes are TRBV7-9 and TRBJ2-5; lacking DNA, the TRBD1 call made by TCRdb goes unchecked. CDR3 size: 17 residues. Germline CDR1 is SEHNR and CDR2 is FQNEAQ (reference sequence). CDR3 region: CASSLAIAADRGETQYF. Based on the CDR3 plus reference TRBV7-9 and TRBJ2-5, the full variable domain is DTGVSQNPRHKITKRGQNVTFRCDPISEHNRLYWYRQTLGQGPEFLTYFQNEAQLEKSRLLSDRFSAERPKGSFSTLEIQRTEQGDSAMYLCASSLAIAADRGETQYFGPGTRLLVL.

The rearrangement uses TRBV4-1 and TRBJ1-1; the D gene TCRdb calls, TRBD1, cannot be checked with no DNA. The CDR3 loop spans 16 amino acids. CDR1 and CDR2 from the germline V gene are MGHRA and YSYEKL. The CDR3 loop is CASSQVPGVGNTEAFF.

The chain links TRBV9 to TRBJ2-3. This CDR3 comprises 16 residues. Germline V gene data show CDR1 as SGDLS and CDR2 as YYNGEE. The CDR3 loop is CASSASSRRSTDTQYF.

This sequence joins TRBV11-2 and TRBJ2-7; TCRdb reports TRBD1, a call that lacks DNA to check it against. Germline CDR1 and CDR2: SGHAT and FQNNGV. This CDR3 region has 18 residues. The CDR3 sequence is CASRNPGQSDYSSYEQYF.

The chain employs TRBV28 and TRBJ2-7; TCRdb lists TRBD1, though no DNA is available to test this call. The germline CDR1 and CDR2 sequences are MDHEN and SYDVKM. This CDR3 contains 16 residues. The CDR3 spells CASARVGGIWRYEQYF.

V gene TRBV29-1 combines with J gene TRBJ1-1. CDR3 size: 12 residues. Germline-derived CDR1 and CDR2 are SQVTM and ANQGSEA. CDR3 sequence reads: CSVEDKNTEAFF.

The rearrangement uses TRBV28 and TRBJ2-2; TCRdb's assignment of TRBD2 cannot be checked, as there is no DNA. Germline CDR1 is MDHEN and CDR2 is SYDVKM. The CDR3 totals 12 residues. CDR3 sequence reads: CASSLRRMELFF.

The chain uses TRBV13 and TRBJ2-7; TCRdb calls TRBD2, which cannot be checked without DNA. CDR1 is PRHDT, CDR2 FYEKMQ, per germline (reference sequence). The CDR3 is made up of 16 amino acids. The CDR3 is CASSSISGQTSYEQYF.

The chain combines TRBV12-3 or TRBV12-4 with TRBJ2-3. The CDR3 is 15 amino acids. CDR3 in amino acids: CASSLGATYTDTQYF.

The rearrangement links TRBV6-5 to TRBJ1-2. CDR1 is MNHEY, CDR2 SVGAGI, per germline. The CDR3 spans 14 residues. The CDR3 spells CASSPNSENYGYTF.

The chain employs TRBV4-1 and TRBJ1-5. Per germline, CDR1 MGHRA and CDR2 YSYEKL. This CDR3 is built from 15 residues. CDR3 protein: CASSLMGRADQPQHF.

The CDR3 reads CASSKDYRRDQNTGELFF. J is TRBJ2-2 and V is TRBV21-1; TCRdb lists TRBD2, though no DNA is available to test this call. TRBV21-1 has pseudogene status. The CDR3 is made up of 18 amino acids.

The chain combines TRBV12-3 or TRBV12-4 with TRBJ2-7; absent DNA, TCRdb's TRBD1 call cannot be checked. The CDR3 runs 11 residues. The CDR3 here is CASSPGYEQYF.

The chain is built from TRBV7-9 and TRBJ2-7. This CDR3 has 14 residues. CDR1 and CDR2 from the germline V gene are SEHNR and FQNEAQ (reference sequence). The CDR3 sequence: CASSLAMSSYEQYF.